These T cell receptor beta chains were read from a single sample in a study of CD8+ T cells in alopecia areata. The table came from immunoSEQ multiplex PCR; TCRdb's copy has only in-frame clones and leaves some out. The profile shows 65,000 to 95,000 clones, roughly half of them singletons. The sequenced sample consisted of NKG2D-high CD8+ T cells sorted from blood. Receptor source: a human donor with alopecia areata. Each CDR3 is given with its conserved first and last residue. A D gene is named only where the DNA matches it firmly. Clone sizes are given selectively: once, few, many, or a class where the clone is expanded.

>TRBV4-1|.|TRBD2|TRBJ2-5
TGCGCCAGCAGCTCCCCGAGGCGGGGGTATGGAGAGACCCAGTACTTC
CASSSPRRGYGETQYF
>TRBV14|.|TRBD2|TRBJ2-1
TGTGCCAGCAGCCAAGATTTGGCTAGCGGGATAGAGGAGCAGTTCTTC
CASSQDLASGIEEQFF
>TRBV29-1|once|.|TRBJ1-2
TGCAGCGTTGAACTGGGCCACGGCGGCTACACCTTC
CSVELGHGGYTF
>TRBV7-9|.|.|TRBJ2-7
TGTGCCAGCAGCCCGACACACTCCTACGAGCAGTACTTC
CASSPTHSYEQYF
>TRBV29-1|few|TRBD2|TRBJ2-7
TGCAGCGTTGAAGGAAGGGTAGCGGGAGGGGAAGAGCAGTACTTC
CSVEGRVAGGEEQYF
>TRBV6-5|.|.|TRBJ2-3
TGTGCCAGCAGAGCCGTAGACACTACGCAGTATTTT
CASRAVDTTQYF
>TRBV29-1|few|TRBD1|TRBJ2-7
TGCAGCGTCGGACAGGGGATGTACGAGCAGTACTTC
CSVGQGMYEQYF
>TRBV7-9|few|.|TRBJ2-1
TGTGCCAGCAGCTTAGCGGTCGCTGAGCAGTTCTTC
CASSLAVAEQFF
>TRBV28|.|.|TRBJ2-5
TGTGCCAGCAGGGGACATCTCCAAGAGACCCAGTACTTC
CASRGHLQETQYF
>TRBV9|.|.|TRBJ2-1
TGTGCCAGCAGCGTAGACCTAGCTGGCGATGAGCAGTTCTTC
CASSVDLAGDEQFF
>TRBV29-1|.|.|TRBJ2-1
TGCAGCGTTGAGAGTGACGGGGAATCCTACAATGAGCAGTTCTTC
CSVESDGESYNEQFF